This is a list of T cell receptor beta chains from one sample in a study of spatial heterogeneity in lung cancer. TCRdb used MiXCR to reprocess the 5' RACE reads, holding one entry per CDR3 protein. The repertoire holds tens of thousands of distinct CDR3 sequences, with 5.2% as singletons. The sample here was PBMCs, taken at surgery. The origin of the receptors is a female donor with early-stage non-small cell lung cancer. The CDR3 runs from the conserved cysteine through the conserved F or W. Each record gives: CDR3 protein, CDR3 DNA, J gene, V gene, clone size, D gene. D genes are given only for firm matches. Clone size is shown for a subset of rows, as once, few, many or a class of expanded clone.

cdr3_aa: CASSLGGGSEWSGANVLTF; cdr3_nt: TGTGCCAGCAGCTTAGGGGGAGGTTCCGAATGGTCTGGGGCCAACGTCCTGACTTTC; j_call: TRBJ2-6; v_call: TRBV7-9; clone_size: few; d_call: -
cdr3_aa: CASSSTSLTSNQPQHF; cdr3_nt: TGTGCCAGCAGCTCTACATCCCTCACGAGCAATCAGCCCCAGCATTTT; j_call: TRBJ1-5; v_call: TRBV7-8; clone_size: many; d_call: -
cdr3_aa: CASFVVPFLEAFF; cdr3_nt: TGTGCCAGCTTCGTGGTTCCCTTTCTGGAAGCTTTCTTT; j_call: TRBJ1-1; v_call: TRBV2; clone_size: many; d_call: -
cdr3_aa: CAIRPREADFSNYGYTF; cdr3_nt: TGTGCCATCAGGCCCCGGGAGGCGGATTTTTCTAACTATGGCTACACCTTC; j_call: TRBJ1-2; v_call: TRBV10-3; clone_size: many; d_call: -
cdr3_aa: CASSDKGLYYEQYF; cdr3_nt: TGTGCCAGCAGCGACAAGGGTCTTTACTACGAGCAGTACTTC; j_call: TRBJ2-7; v_call: TRBV2; clone_size: -; d_call: -
cdr3_aa: CASSQTPAGADTQYF; cdr3_nt: TGCGCCAGCAGCCAGACCCCGGCAGGGGCAGATACGCAGTATTTT; j_call: TRBJ2-3; v_call: TRBV5-1; clone_size: many; d_call: -
cdr3_aa: CASRDGSGTGELFF; cdr3_nt: TGTGCCAGCAGGGATGGGAGTGGGACCGGGGAGCTGTTTTTT; j_call: TRBJ2-2; v_call: TRBV7-7; clone_size: -; d_call: -
cdr3_aa: CASSLSGTQETQYF; cdr3_nt: TGTGCCAGCAGCCTATCCGGGACGCAAGAGACCCAGTACTTC; j_call: TRBJ2-5; v_call: TRBV9; clone_size: many; d_call: -
cdr3_aa: CASSQEGQTEAFF; cdr3_nt: TGCGCCAGCAGCCAAGAAGGACAGACTGAAGCTTTCTTT; j_call: TRBJ1-1; v_call: TRBV4-1; clone_size: many; d_call: -
cdr3_aa: CASRPGSENTEAFF; cdr3_nt: TGTGCCAGCCGGCCCGGCAGCGAGAACACTGAAGCTTTCTTT; j_call: TRBJ1-1; v_call: TRBV28; clone_size: many; d_call: -
cdr3_aa: CASSLWAEETQYF; cdr3_nt: TGTGCCAGCAGCTTATGGGCGGAGGAGACCCAGTACTTC; j_call: TRBJ2-5; v_call: TRBV7-8; clone_size: few; d_call: -
cdr3_aa: CASSSPLNTGELFF; cdr3_nt: TGTGCCAGCAGCTCTCCATTGAACACCGGGGAGCTGTTTTTT; j_call: TRBJ2-2; v_call: TRBV11-3; clone_size: few; d_call: -
cdr3_aa: CASSEGTSDTEAFF; cdr3_nt: TGTGCCAGCAGCGAAGGGACTTCGGACACTGAAGCTTTCTTT; j_call: TRBJ1-1; v_call: TRBV5-4; clone_size: -; d_call: -
cdr3_aa: CASSPPGSTEAFF; cdr3_nt: TGTGCCAGCAGCCCCCCCGGATCCACTGAAGCTTTCTTT; j_call: TRBJ1-1; v_call: TRBV7-6; clone_size: many; d_call: -
cdr3_aa: CASSLYRGRGNTIYF; cdr3_nt: TGTGCCAGCAGCCTTTACAGGGGGCGCGGAAACACCATATATTTT; j_call: TRBJ1-3; v_call: TRBV4-2; clone_size: few; d_call: TRBD1
cdr3_aa: CASSFFDRDDGYTF; cdr3_nt: TGTGCCAGCAGCTTCTTTGACAGGGACGATGGCTACACCTTC; j_call: TRBJ1-2; v_call: TRBV7-9; clone_size: many; d_call: TRBD1
cdr3_aa: CASSTAIGPRTDTQYF; cdr3_nt: TGCGCCAGCAGCACCGCTATCGGACCTCGCACAGATACGCAGTATTTT; j_call: TRBJ2-3; v_call: TRBV5-1; clone_size: many; d_call: -
cdr3_aa: CASSLEGIRRQPQHF; cdr3_nt: TGTGCCAGCAGCCTAGAAGGGATACGACGCCAGCCCCAGCATTTT; j_call: TRBJ1-5; v_call: TRBV27; clone_size: -; d_call: -
cdr3_aa: CASSLHRGMETQYF; cdr3_nt: TGTGCCAGCAGTTTACACAGGGGGATGGAGACCCAGTACTTC; j_call: TRBJ2-5; v_call: TRBV27; clone_size: many; d_call: TRBD1
cdr3_aa: CASSRRAGTGVYNEQFF; cdr3_nt: TGTGCCAGCAGCCGCCGAGCCGGGACAGGGGTATACAATGAGCAGTTCTTC; j_call: TRBJ2-1; v_call: TRBV3-1; clone_size: -; d_call: TRBD1
cdr3_aa: CASSVDGPGNEQFF; cdr3_nt: TGTGCCAGCAGCGTAGATGGTCCCGGCAATGAGCAGTTCTTC; j_call: TRBJ2-1; v_call: TRBV9; clone_size: medium-sized; d_call: -
cdr3_aa: CSVGLRRSYEQYF; cdr3_nt: TGCAGCGTTGGCCTAAGAAGGTCCTACGAGCAGTACTTC; j_call: TRBJ2-7; v_call: TRBV29-1; clone_size: many; d_call: -
cdr3_aa: CASSPRGGDEQYF; cdr3_nt: TGTGCCAGCAGTCCCCGGGGTGGCGACGAGCAGTACTTC; j_call: TRBJ2-7; v_call: TRBV27; clone_size: many; d_call: -
cdr3_aa: CASSLRTGEGNSYEQYF; cdr3_nt: TGTGCCAGCAGTTTACGGACAGGGGAGGGTAACTCTTACGAGCAGTACTTC; j_call: TRBJ2-7; v_call: TRBV12-3/TRBV12-4; clone_size: -; d_call: TRBD1
cdr3_aa: CASSHEGTGGGQPQHF; cdr3_nt: TGTGCCAGCAGCCACGAGGGAACAGGGGGCGGTCAGCCCCAGCATTTT; j_call: TRBJ1-5; v_call: TRBV4-2; clone_size: many; d_call: TRBD1